The clone carrying this T cell receptor (beta chain) came up a few times. V gave up 2 bases and J gave up 8 bases, with 15 bases separating them. Per the germline V gene, CDR1 is GTSNPN and CDR2 is SVGIG (reference sequence). The CDR3 has 13 amino acids. Investigators reverse transcribed all isolated RNA, so they sequenced expressed TCRB transcripts. Produced via immunoSEQ multiplex PCR; TCRdb's table is partial and in-frame only. Of roughly 240,000 clones in the sample, under 70% are singletons; the top ten hold almost 0.055%. The data are from a study of beta chain features in type 1 diabetes. Sequencing was performed on naive CD4+ T cells from blood. This chain joins TRBV30 and TRBJ1-2; D uncertain. The sequence derives from a man aged 25-45 years in good health. The CDR3 region is CAWSLDQARGYTF. The CDR3 region has the DNA TGTGCCTGGAGTCTGGACCAAGCGAGAGGCTACACCTTC.